This T cell receptor (beta chain) came from a study of T cells expressing NK-cell markers. The cDNA for TCR beta came from 5'RACE template switching with UMIs. TCRdb reprocessed the 5' RACE reads and stores each CDR3 protein as one record, lacking DNA. The data include a few hundred thousand distinct CDR3 sequences; the top ten clones carry 5.2%. Germline V gene sequence: CDR1 SGHRS, CDR2 YFSETQ. The CDR3 totals 15 residues. The sequence derives from a man aged 18-69 years in good health. The specimen was blood T cells: a sorted CD56 or NKG2C T cell subset, CD4+ or CD8+ T cells, or bulk PBMC T cells (not recorded which). The chain combines TRBV5-1 with TRBJ1-6; TCRdb's assignment of TRBD1 cannot be checked, as there is no DNA. The CDR3 here is CASRIGGAGNSPLHF.